The next 16 T cell receptor beta chains were all read from a single sample in a study of PD-L1 blockade in urothelial cancer. Assay: immunoSEQ multiplex PCR; the TCRdb copy retains only in-frame clones and omits some. The sample contains roughly 110,000 clones, around 93% of which appear only once. Time point here: peripheral blood 6 weeks after treatment start. Material: PBMCs, obtained around atezolizumab (anti-PD-L1) treatment. Every receptor here comes from a man aged 60 to 75 with urothelial cancer.

The chain couples TRBV29-1 to TRBJ2-7; D might be TRBD1 (7 bases). The CDR3 consists of 14 residues. Germline V lookup: CDR1 SQVTM, CDR2 ANQGSEA. The ends were cut back, 5 bases at V and 1 base at J, with 15 bases in the middle. CDR3 protein: CSVLRQGGSYEQYF. CDR3 coding DNA: TGCAGCGTTCTTCGACAGGGAGGTTCCTACGAGCAGTACTTC.

J is TRBJ1-1 and V is TRBV5-1; tentative D call: TRBD1 (6 bases). This CDR3 comprises 14 residues. V dropped 0 bases and J dropped 5 bases, with 11 bases sitting between them. Germline-derived CDR1 and CDR2 are SGHRS and YFSETQ. CDR3 sequence: CASSLDRADTEAFF. The CDR3 DNA follows: TGCGCCAGCAGCTTGGACAGGGCGGATACTGAAGCTTTCTTT.

The chain is built from TRBV19 and TRBJ2-3, with D unresolved. V lost 0 bases and J 0 bases, leaving 16 bases between the germline ends. Germline CDR1 is LNHDA and CDR2 is SQIVND (reference sequence). CDR3 length: 18 amino acids. CDR3 in amino acids: CASSIESSRISSTDTQYF. The CDR3 DNA reads TGTGCCAGTAGTATAGAATCTTCCAGGATATCTAGCACAGATACGCAGTATTTT.

This chain's CDR3 is CAWSGRGENEKLFF. The CDR3 DNA follows: TGTGCCTGGAGTGGGAGGGGAGAGAATGAAAAACTGTTTTTT. The J gene is TRBJ1-4, the V gene TRBV30; D is possibly TRBD1 (5 bases). Germline CDR1 reads GTSNPN; CDR2 reads SVGIG (reference sequence). This CDR3 is 14 amino acids long. The V and J ends lost 1 base and 5 bases respectively, with 11 bases between them.

This chain connects TRBV7-2 to TRBJ2-4; D might be TRBD1 (5 bases). Trimming took off 5 bases at V and 0 bases at J, with 14 bases between the two ends. Germline CDR1 reads SGHTA; CDR2 reads FQGNSA. The CDR3 is 16 residues long. The CDR3: CASSRDSSLAKNIQYF. As DNA, the CDR3 is TGTGCCAGCAGCAGAGACAGCTCCCTAGCCAAAAACATTCAGTACTTC.

This chain uses TRBV27 with TRBJ2-7; TRBD1 matches at 7 bases. CDR3 size: 14 residues. Trimming took 0 bases from V and 3 from J; bases not matched to a gene: 2. CDR1 is MNHEY and CDR2 is SMNVEV in the germline V gene (reference sequence). The CDR3 loop is CASSLSTGIYEQYF. The CDR3 DNA reads TGTGCCAGCAGTTTATCGACAGGGATCTACGAGCAGTACTTC.

This chain links TRBV6-1 with TRBJ2-7; 9 nucleotides line up with TRBD2. V trimming: 8 bases; J trimming: 6 bases; junction bases outside the gene matches: 11. In germline, CDR1 is MNHNS, CDR2 SASEGT. This CDR3 is 14 amino acids long. In DNA, the CDR3 is TGTGCCAGCGGGGGACTTCTGCGGGGGGGCGAGCAGTACTTC. Protein sequence: CASGGLLRGGEQYF.

This clone was detected only once. The V and J genes are TRBV9 and TRBJ2-7, with D maybe TRBD2 (5 bases). This CDR3 is built from 14 residues. Per germline, CDR1 SGDLS and CDR2 YYNGEE. Trimming cost V 2 bases and J 3 bases, with 12 bases left between them. Here the CDR3 DNA reads TGTGCCAGCAGCGTCGGGATGAGGGACTACGAGCAGTACTTC. Amino acids: CASSVGMRDYEQYF.

The chain carries TRBV5-8 and TRBJ1-5, with TRBD1 matching over 9 bases. Germline CDR1 SGHTS, CDR2 YDEGEE. The CDR3 sequence is 17 residues long. Trimming at V came to 3 bases and at J to 0 bases, leaving 7 bases not matched to a gene. The CDR3: CASSSTGGPYSNQPQHF. As DNA, the CDR3 is TGTGCCAGCAGCTCGACAGGGGGACCATATAGCAATCAGCCCCAGCATTTT.

The chain carries TRBV6-5 and TRBJ2-7, with D possibly matching TRBD2 (5 bases). V dropped 4 bases and J dropped 6 bases, with 16 bases sitting between them. Germline V gene data show CDR1 as MNHEY and CDR2 as SVGAGI. The CDR3 is 14 residues long. DNA for the CDR3: TGTGCCAGCAGTTCCCCTAGGACTGGCGGCGAGCAGTACTTC. It encodes CASSSPRTGGEQYF.

The CDR3 region is CATSWRAGANVLTF. In DNA, the CDR3 is TGTGCCACCAGCTGGAGGGCGGGGGCCAACGTCCTGACTTTC. The J gene is TRBJ2-6, the V gene TRBV15, with TRBD2 as a possible D gene (6 bases). From germline, CDR1 is LNHNV and CDR2 YYDKDF (reference sequence). The CDR3 is 14 residues long. With 5 bases removed from V and 4 bases from J, the gap between germline ends came to 9 bases.

This chain links TRBV4-1 with TRBJ2-4; 16 nucleotides match TRBD2. Germline assignment: CDR1 MGHRA and CDR2 YSYEKL. CDR3 size: 16 residues. Trimming took 3 bases from V and 7 from J; bases not matched to a gene: 3. Here the CDR3 DNA reads TGCGCCAGCAGCCAGGGGACTAGCGGGGGGGCTAACATTCAGTACTTC. It codes for CASSQGTSGGANIQYF.

The chain recombines TRBV30 with TRBJ2-7, with D possibly being TRBD1 (6 bases). V was clipped by 1 base and J by 2 bases, with 12 bases between them. The CDR3 totals 14 residues. Germline lookup yields CDR1 GTSNPN and CDR2 SVGIG (reference sequence). In nucleotides, the CDR3 is TGTGCCTGGAGTGCCGGGACACTCACCTACGAGCAGTACTTC. This gives the protein CAWSAGTLTYEQYF. The variable domain in full, with the rest retrieved from reference TRBV30 and TRBJ2-7, is SQTIHQWPATLVQPVGSPLSLECTVEGTSNPNLYWYRQAAGRGLQLLFYSVGIGQISSEVPQNLSASRPQDRQFILSSKKLLLSDSGFYLCAWSAGTLTYEQYFGPGTRLTVT.

The rearrangement joins TRBV4-3 to TRBJ2-7; 9 nucleotides match TRBD2. The CDR3 runs to 16 residues. Germline assignment: CDR1 LGHNA and CDR2 YSLEER. The junction had 9 bases not matched to a gene; V was cut back by 0 bases and J by 6 bases. CDR3 residues: CASSQDSRGGPLEQYF. The CDR3 DNA is TGCGCCAGCAGCCAAGACTCGCGGGGGGGCCCCCTCGAGCAGTACTTC.

The chain couples TRBV7-9 to TRBJ2-7; 8 bases match TRBD1. The CDR3 has 15 amino acids. V was pared by 4 bases and J by 4 bases, with 9 bases of the junction left unmatched. Germline assignment: CDR1 SEHNR and CDR2 FQNEAQ (reference sequence). The CDR3 is CASSSGQEKRYEQYF. The CDR3 DNA sequence: TGTGCCAGCAGCTCGGGACAGGAAAAGAGGTACGAGCAGTACTTC.

The V call is TRBV7-3, the J call TRBJ1-1, with D perhaps matching TRBD1 (6 bases). Germline lookup yields CDR1 SGHTA and CDR2 FQGTGA. Trimming pared 5 bases from V and 6 bases from J, leaving 7 bases between. The CDR3 consists of 11 residues. The CDR3 nucleotides read TGTGCCAGCAGCGCAGGGGCTGAAGCTTTCTTT. Protein: CASSAGAEAFF.